These 26 T cell receptor beta chains were sequenced from one sample in a study of T cell repertoires in cytomegalovirus infection (dated by TCRdb to the late 2010s). Data came from an Illumina HiSeq 1500. TCRdb passed the public sequencing reads through fastp at Q25 and MiXCR, retaining productive beta sequences. Every entry covers one CDR3 protein and lists the most common genes and DNA from its rows. The sample includes hundreds of thousands of distinct CDR3 sequences, with roughly a third observed a single time. The ten largest clones capture roughly 16% of the sample. According to the study, the label for this sample's treatment or condition signals: in vitro stimulation with specific CMV peptide epitopes to enrich CMV-specific T cells. No cognate antigen is known for these TCRs. The material sequenced was cultured PBMCs, taken from culture after CMV antigen stimulation. Source of these receptors: a human donor in good health (CMV status not recorded). Some clones in this sample may be carry-over from other donors' samples.

This clonotype has more than one count but fewer than ten. The chain recombines TRBV12-3 or TRBV12-4 with TRBJ2-3, with TRBD2 matching 9 bases. V lost 6 bases and J lost 0; bases outside the gene matches: 4. The CDR3 is 15 amino acids. CDR3 residues: CASRNLAGSTDTQYF. CDR3 DNA sequence: TGTGCCAGCAGAAATCTAGCGGGGAGCACAGATACGCAGTATTTT.

This clonotype was recorded at least ten times. The chain combines TRBV7-2 with TRBJ2-7, with D maybe TRBD2 (5 bases). Germline V gene lookup returns CDR1 SGHTA and CDR2 FQGNSA. This CDR3 has 16 residues. V shed 2 bases and J shed 3 bases, with 17 bases lying between them. The CDR3 DNA reads TGTGCCAGCAGCTTAAGGGAAGCGGTTCTTTACTACGAGCAGTACTTC. Amino acid sequence: CASSLREAVLYYEQYF.

This clonotype was recorded a few times. V gene TRBV7-4 combines with J gene TRBJ1-6; D not certain. This CDR3 has 15 amino acids. Germline V gives CDR1 SGHVT, CDR2 SQSDAQ. V lost 5 bases and J lost 0, with 8 bases in between. The CDR3 nucleotides read TGTGCCAGCAGCGAGGGAAGCTCCTATAATTCACCCCTCCACTTT. Its protein is CASSEGSSYNSPLHF.

Only a few counts were recorded for this clonotype. This chain uses TRBV12-3 or TRBV12-4 with TRBJ2-2, with a possible D match to TRBD1 (6 bases). V was cut by 8 bases and J by 0 bases, with 16 bases left in between. This CDR3 is built from 16 residues. CDR3 region: CASRPETGANTGELFF. DNA for the CDR3: TGTGCCAGCCGCCCCGAGACAGGAGCGAACACCGGGGAGCTGTTTTTT.

The chain has TRBV20-1 and TRBJ1-5; D is ambiguous. This CDR3 is built from 14 residues. The germline gives CDR1 DFQATT, CDR2 SNEGSKA (reference sequence). V lost 6 bases, J lost 5 bases, and 17 bases lay in between. The CDR3 region is CSASEGQQYQPQHF. The CDR3 DNA reads as TGCAGTGCATCGGAAGGGCAGCAATATCAGCCCCAGCATTTT.

This clonotype has more than one count but fewer than ten. The genes are TRBV12-3 or TRBV12-4 and TRBJ2-2; D is possibly TRBD1 or TRBD2 (5 bases each). Trimming took off 6 bases at V and 5 bases at J, with 16 bases between the two ends. The CDR3 has 15 residues. The CDR3 nucleotides are TGTGCCAGCAGACGACAGCGGAGATTAACCGGGGAGCTGTTTTTT. It is translated as CASRRQRRLTGELFF.

This clonotype occurred a few times. J is TRBJ2-5 and V is TRBV19, with D hard to call. The CDR3 is 12 residues long. Germline V gene data show CDR1 as LNHDA and CDR2 as SQIVND (reference sequence). Trimming shortened V by 1 base and J by 4 bases, and 4 bases separated the two germline ends. CDR3 DNA sequence: TGTGCCAGTAGTATAGGAAGAGAGACCCAGTACTTC. This codes for CASSIGRETQYF.

The rearrangement uses TRBV24-1 and TRBJ2-7; TRBD1 agrees at 9 bases. Trimming cost V 5 bases and J 4 bases; bases outside gene matches: 11. The CDR3 covers 16 residues. From germline, CDR1 is KGHDR and CDR2 SFDVKD. The chain's CDR3 is CATSVLRTGVSYEQYV. The CDR3 DNA follows: TGTGCCACCAGTGTATTACGGACAGGGGTTTCTTACGAGCAGTACGTC.

This clonotype was detected many times. The chain links TRBV7-2 to TRBJ1-2, with TRBD1 matching over 7 bases. The CDR3 contains 15 residues. Trimming removed 5 bases from V and 4 bases from J; junction bases left unmatched: 10. CDR1 is SGHTA and CDR2 is FQGNSA in the germline V gene. CDR3 nucleotides: TGTGCCAGCAGCCCGGAGGCGGGACAGAGCTATGGCTACACCTTC. Translated, it gives CASSPEAGQSYGYTF.

The chain carries TRBV20-1 and TRBJ2-3; 9 nucleotides agree with TRBD2. This CDR3 contains 13 residues. Germline V gives CDR1 DFQATT, CDR2 SNEGSKA (reference sequence). J was trimmed by 5 bases and V by 3 bases; bases with no gene match: 3. The CDR3 loop reads CSARVAGVDTQYF. The CDR3 region has the DNA TGCAGTGCTAGGGTAGCGGGAGTAGATACGCAGTATTTT.

CDR3 in amino acids: CASSYWTSGRASTWELFF. The CDR3, as DNA: TGTGCCAGCAGCTATTGGACTAGCGGGAGGGCCTCTACCTGGGAGCTGTTTTTT. The chain links TRBV11-3 to TRBJ2-2; 15 bases line up with TRBD2. The V and J ends lost 4 bases and 9 bases, in that order; junction bases with no gene match: 12. The CDR3 is made up of 18 amino acids. CDR1 is SGHNT and CDR2 is YENEEA in the germline V gene.

This clonotype turned up a few times. V gene TRBV6-1 combines with J gene TRBJ2-7, with TRBD2 matching over 10 bases. The V segment lost 5 bases and the J segment 2 bases; nucleotides outside the gene matches: 6. In germline, CDR1 is MNHNS, CDR2 SASEGT. CDR3 length: 15 residues. In DNA form, the CDR3 reads TGTGCCAGCAGTACCGGACTAGCGGTACCCTACGAGCAGTACGTC. This sequence encodes CASSTGLAVPYEQYV.

This clonotype appeared a few times. The rearrangement uses TRBV6-5 and TRBJ1-3; no clear D gene. Trimming pared 0 bases from V and 1 base from J, leaving 10 bases between. The CDR3 has 16 residues. Germline CDR1 reads MNHEY; CDR2 reads SVGAGI. CDR3 sequence reads: CASSYSVIGSGNTIYF. For the CDR3, the DNA is TGTGCCAGCAGTTACTCGGTTATCGGGTCTGGAAACACCATATATTTT.

This clonotype occurred a few times. The chain couples TRBV24-1 to TRBJ2-5; 8 positions match TRBD2. The CDR3 totals 15 residues. Germline CDR1 KGHDR, CDR2 SFDVKD. V trimming: 3 bases; J trimming: 5 bases; junction bases outside the gene matches: 7. The CDR3 loop reads CATSDPRTGGETQYF. The CDR3 region has the DNA TGTGCCACCAGTGATCCAAGGACGGGAGGGGAGACCCAGTACTTC.

The chain employs TRBV15 and TRBJ2-2, with D unclear. Germline V lookup: CDR1 LNHNV, CDR2 YYDKDF (reference sequence). There are 16 residues in the CDR3. Trimming left V 0 bases short and J 2 bases short, with 10 bases between. The CDR3 nucleotides are TGTGCCACCAGCAGAGATTGGGCAGATAACACCGGGGAGCTGTTTTTT. It is translated as CATSRDWADNTGELFF.

The table lists this clonotype with many counts. The genes are TRBV4-3 and TRBJ2-1; D is uncertain. V dropped 0 bases and J dropped 6 bases, with 12 bases sitting between them. Germline CDR1 reads LGHNA; CDR2 reads YSLEER. The length of the CDR3 is 15 residues. The CDR3 loop is CASSQDLGDGNEQFF. CDR3 bases: TGCGCCAGCAGCCAAGATTTAGGAGACGGCAATGAGCAGTTCTTC.

This chain joins TRBV5-5 and TRBJ1-4, with a weak D call TRBD1 (5 bases). The V end lost 0 bases, the J end lost 6 bases, and 15 bases lay between the germline ends. Germline V gives CDR1 SGHKS, CDR2 YYEKEE (reference sequence). The CDR3 is 16 amino acids. CDR3: CASSLARGFGDEKLFF. Here the CDR3 DNA reads TGTGCCAGCAGCTTGGCACGGGGGTTCGGTGATGAAAAACTGTTTTTT.

The J gene is TRBJ2-1, the V gene TRBV6-4, with TRBD2 as a possible D gene (7 bases). Per the germline V gene, CDR1 is MRHNA and CDR2 is SNTAGT. V lost 9 bases, J lost 8 bases, and 17 bases lay in between. This CDR3 spans 13 amino acids. CDR3 region: CASGGGRVHEQFF. The DNA of the CDR3 is TGTGCCAGTGGGGGGGGGCGAGTGCATGAGCAGTTCTTC.

This clonotype was counted many times. The chain is built from TRBV7-2 and TRBJ1-3, with a weak D call TRBD1 (5 bases). V dropped 5 bases and J dropped 0 bases, with 14 bases sitting between them. Germline CDR1 is SGHTA and CDR2 is FQGNSA. The CDR3 extends over 16 amino acids. The CDR3: CASSARDPGSGNTIYF. DNA for the CDR3: TGTGCCAGCAGCGCCCGGGACCCCGGCTCTGGAAACACCATATATTTT.

This clonotype has a handful of counts. The gene calls are TRBV6-2 or TRBV6-3 and TRBJ2-1, with D unclear. CDR3 length: 18 residues. V lost 7 bases to trimming and J lost 0 bases, with 22 bases between them. The germline V gene encodes CDR1 MNHEY and CDR2 SVGEGT. CDR3 bases: TGTGCCAGCACCCAAGGGCCTATCCGGTTAAGCTCCTACAATGAGCAGTTCTTC. It specifies CASTQGPIRLSSYNEQFF.

The DNA of the CDR3 is TGTGCCACCAGCTTACTTCAACAGGGCCGTAAAAACATTCAGTACTTC. This encodes CATSLLQQGRKNIQYF. V and J are TRBV15 and TRBJ2-4; a possible D gene is TRBD1 (6 bases). The V end lost 5 bases, the J end lost 4 bases, and 18 bases lay between the germline ends. This CDR3 comprises 16 residues. The V gene's germline CDR1 is LNHNV and CDR2 YYDKDF (reference sequence).

The table lists this clonotype with a few counts. The V and J genes are TRBV4-2 and TRBJ2-3; D might be TRBD2 (6 bases). This CDR3 comprises 16 residues. Germline assignment: CDR1 LGHNA and CDR2 YNFKEQ. V shed 0 bases and J shed 1 base, with 11 bases lying between them. This CDR3 is CASSQEGQRGTDTQYF. The CDR3 DNA reads as TGTGCCAGCAGCCAAGAGGGTCAGCGGGGCACAGATACGCAGTATTTT.

The V gene is TRBV4-3, the J gene TRBJ1-2, with 7 bases that match TRBD1. Trimming removed 0 bases from V and 3 bases from J; junction bases left unmatched: 1. CDR3 length: 14 residues. Germline V gene sequence: CDR1 LGHNA, CDR2 YSLEER. CDR3 sequence: CASSQDGQDYGYTF. The CDR3 region has the DNA TGCGCCAGCAGCCAAGATGGACAGGACTATGGCTACACCTTC.

This clonotype occurred many times. The chain employs TRBV6-5 and TRBJ2-5, with a weak D call TRBD2 (7 bases). Germline V gene lookup returns CDR1 MNHEY and CDR2 SVGAGI. V was cut by 2 bases and J by 4 bases, with 11 bases left in between. The CDR3 has 14 amino acids. The CDR3 bases are TGTGCCAGCAGTTACATAGGGGGGGGAGAGACCCAGTACTTC. Its translation is CASSYIGGGETQYF.

V gene TRBV7-2 combines with J gene TRBJ2-2; D may be TRBD2 (6 bases). The CDR3 is 15 amino acids. Trimming took off 1 base at V and 6 bases at J, with 12 bases between the two ends. Germline V lookup: CDR1 SGHTA, CDR2 FQGNSA. The CDR3 nucleotides read TGTGCCAGCAGCTTAGGGCAGGGAGGATCCGGGGAGCTGTTTTTT. Its protein product is CASSLGQGGSGELFF.

The rearrangement links TRBV4-2 to TRBJ2-5; D gene uncertain. Germline V gene lookup returns CDR1 LGHNA and CDR2 YNFKEQ. The CDR3 has 14 residues. With 4 bases removed from V and 4 bases from J, the gap between germline ends came to 13 bases. CDR3 protein: CASSRAEEGETQYF. In DNA form, the CDR3 reads TGTGCCAGCAGCCGAGCAGAGGAAGGAGAGACCCAGTACTTC.